Listed below are T cell receptor beta chains from one sample, sequenced in a study of identical twins. In TCRdb, the 5' RACE reads were re-called with MiXCR into one record per CDR3 protein. The sample holds about 150,000 distinct CDR3 sequences; 3% to 4.5% are singletons and the top ten take approximately 7.6%. The specimen was memory T cells sorted from blood. These receptors were obtained from a man younger than 35 in good health. The CDR3 runs from the conserved cysteine through the conserved F or W. A D gene is named only where the DNA matches it firmly. Where a row states a size, it is once, few, many or the class of an expanded clone; other rows omit it.

D gene,V gene,clone size,J gene,CDR3 protein,CDR3 DNA
TRBD1,TRBV6-1,many,TRBJ2-1,CASMQGEGQSSYNEQFF,TGTGCCAGCATGCAGGGCGAGGGACAGAGCTCCTACAATGAGCAGTTCTTC
TRBD2,TRBV12-3/TRBV12-4,-,TRBJ2-2,CASSFSKGSGSTGELFF,TGTGCCAGCAGTTTCTCTAAAGGTAGCGGGTCCACCGGGGAGCTGTTTTTT
-,TRBV12-3/TRBV12-4,many,TRBJ2-1,CASRRADEQFF,TGTGCCAGCAGGAGAGCAGATGAGCAGTTCTTC
-,TRBV20-1,many,TRBJ1-3,CSAIAASSGNTIYF,TGCAGTGCTATAGCAGCATCCTCTGGAAACACCATATATTTT
-,TRBV5-1,many,TRBJ2-1,CASSLGSLVDEQFF,TGCGCCAGCAGCTTGGGGTCTCTTGTAGATGAGCAGTTCTTC
-,TRBV18,many,TRBJ2-5,CASSPVRETQYF,TGTGCCAGCTCACCAGTCCGTGAGACCCAGTACTTC
-,TRBV6-2/TRBV6-3,many,TRBJ2-3,CASEEWGPGTDTQYF,TGTGCCAGCGAGGAGTGGGGGCCGGGGACAGATACGCAGTATTTT
-,TRBV20-1,many,TRBJ2-3,CSAIHAGGSITDTQYF,TGCAGTGCTATACACGCCGGAGGTTCGATCACAGATACGCAGTATTTT
-,TRBV10-3,many,TRBJ1-2,CAIEGIGGYTF,TGTGCCATCGAGGGCATTGGTGGCTACACCTTC
TRBD1,TRBV27,many,TRBJ2-3,CASSFGQGTDTQYF,TGTGCCAGCAGTTTTGGACAGGGGACAGATACGCAGTATTTT
-,TRBV12-3/TRBV12-4,many,TRBJ1-5,CASSLGGAPNQPQHF,TGTGCCAGCAGTTTAGGGGGGGCCCCGAATCAGCCCCAGCATTTT
-,TRBV28,many,TRBJ2-7,CASSSGSLTYEQYF,TGTGCCAGCAGTTCGGGCAGCCTTACCTACGAGCAGTACTTC
TRBD1,TRBV2,many,TRBJ1-1,CASSWDRAATEAFF,TGTGCCAGCAGTTGGGACAGGGCGGCCACTGAAGCTTTCTTT
TRBD1,TRBV6-1,many,TRBJ1-2,CASSENPGGGYGYTF,TGTGCCAGCAGTGAAAACCCAGGGGGCGGGTATGGCTACACCTTC
TRBD2,TRBV10-3,-,TRBJ2-3,CAISDGGADTQYF,TGTGCCATCAGTGATGGGGGGGCAGATACGCAGTATTTT
-,TRBV3-1,many,TRBJ2-6,CASSSPEWSSGANVLTF,TGTGCCAGCAGTAGTCCGGAGTGGAGTTCTGGGGCCAACGTCCTGACTTTC
TRBD1,TRBV10-3,many,TRBJ1-2,CAISGTGVGYTF,TGTGCCATCAGTGGGACAGGTGTTGGCTACACCTTC
TRBD2,TRBV4-3,many,TRBJ2-7,CASSLERELPYEQYF,TGCGCCAGCAGCCTCGAGCGGGAGCTACCCTACGAGCAGTACTTC
-,TRBV20-1,many,TRBJ2-5,CSANIGGRQETQYF,TGCAGTGCCAATATTGGGGGGCGACAAGAGACCCAGTACTTC
-,TRBV5-4,-,TRBJ2-1,CAPTGAPNEQFF,TGTGCTCCGACTGGAGCACCCAATGAGCAGTTCTTC
-,TRBV29-1,many,TRBJ2-7,CSVVPGESYEQYF,TGCAGCGTTGTGCCGGGAGAATCCTACGAGCAGTACTTC
-,TRBV5-1,many,TRBJ2-3,CASSYSGGTDTQYF,TGCGCCAGCAGCTATAGCGGTGGAACAGATACGCAGTATTTT
-,TRBV5-6,many,TRBJ2-5,CASSWGLTGETQYF,TGTGCCAGCAGCTGGGGACTGACAGGAGAGACCCAGTACTTC
-,TRBV7-9,-,TRBJ2-4,CASSPRSRPGQVNIQYF,TGTGCCAGCAGCCCAAGGAGTCGCCCGGGACAAGTAAACATTCAGTACTTC
-,TRBV7-3,many,TRBJ1-6,CASSPEMGRNSPLHF,TGTGCCAGCAGCCCAGAGATGGGTAGAAATTCACCCCTCCACTTT
-,TRBV7-8,-,TRBJ2-1,CASNGGGAENEQFF,TGTGCCAGCAACGGAGGTGGAGCCGAGAATGAGCAGTTCTTC
-,TRBV11-1,few,TRBJ1-1,CASSLVGELAEAFF,TGTGCCAGCAGCTTAGTAGGGGAGCTTGCTGAAGCTTTCTTT
-,TRBV29-1,many,TRBJ1-5,CSVERRSNQPQHF,TGCAGCGTTGAGCGCAGGAGCAATCAGCCCCAGCATTTT
-,TRBV3-1,few,TRBJ1-1,CASSRTANTEAFF,TGTGCCAGCAGCAGGACAGCGAACACTGAAGCTTTCTTT
TRBD1,TRBV11-1,many,TRBJ1-4,CASSPRVGQDTTNEKLFF,TGTGCCAGCAGCCCTAGAGTCGGACAGGATACAACTAATGAAAAACTGTTTTTT
TRBD2,TRBV7-3,many,TRBJ2-2,CASSYSGRGDTGELFF,TGTGCCAGCAGTTATAGCGGGAGGGGGGACACCGGGGAGCTGTTTTTT
-,TRBV7-6,many,TRBJ2-1,CASSLPSWRMGSYNEQFF,TGTGCCAGCAGCCTACCCAGTTGGAGGATGGGTTCCTACAATGAGCAGTTCTTC
-,TRBV7-9,many,TRBJ1-4,CASSLPLGGSEKLFF,TGTGCCAGCAGCTTACCCTTGGGAGGGAGTGAAAAACTGTTTTTT
-,TRBV6-4,many,TRBJ2-1,CASSVGALGDNEQFF,TGTGCCAGCAGTGTGGGTGCCCTGGGTGACAATGAGCAGTTCTTC
-,TRBV27,many,TRBJ1-4,CASSIASSGGEKLFF,TGTGCCAGCAGCATCGCCTCTAGCGGAGGTGAAAAACTGTTTTTT
-,TRBV13,many,TRBJ1-2,CASSFDRSGGYTF,TGTGCCAGCAGCTTCGATCGCTCCGGGGGCTACACCTTC
-,TRBV6-5,many,TRBJ2-5,CASSYSRMYPETQYF,TGTGCCAGCAGTTATTCGCGGATGTACCCAGAGACCCAGTACTTC
-,TRBV4-2,-,TRBJ2-2,CASSHGTGLSLQTGELFF,TGTGCCAGCAGCCATGGCACGGGACTCTCCTTGCAGACCGGGGAGCTGTTTTTT
-,TRBV5-1,many,TRBJ2-7,CASSLGQHYEQYF,TGCGCCAGCAGCTTGGGACAGCACTACGAGCAGTACTTC
TRBD1,TRBV27,many,TRBJ2-1,CASSLTGTGPLDEQFF,TGTGCCAGCAGTCTGACCGGGACAGGACCTCTCGATGAGCAGTTCTTC
TRBD1,TRBV3-1,-,TRBJ2-1,CASSPLQTGLGEQFF,TGTGCCAGCAGCCCCCTTCAGACAGGGTTGGGTGAGCAGTTCTTC
TRBD1,TRBV4-3,many,TRBJ1-4,CASSPTGDGNEKLFF,TGCGCCAGCAGCCCAACAGGGGACGGTAATGAAAAACTGTTTTTT
-,TRBV27,many,TRBJ2-7,CASSLSPGAYEQYF,TGTGCCAGCAGTTTATCTCCAGGGGCCTACGAGCAGTACTTC
TRBD1,TRBV7-2,many,TRBJ2-2,CASSLVGDSAGELFF,TGTGCCAGCAGCTTAGTGGGGGACAGCGCCGGGGAGCTGTTTTTT